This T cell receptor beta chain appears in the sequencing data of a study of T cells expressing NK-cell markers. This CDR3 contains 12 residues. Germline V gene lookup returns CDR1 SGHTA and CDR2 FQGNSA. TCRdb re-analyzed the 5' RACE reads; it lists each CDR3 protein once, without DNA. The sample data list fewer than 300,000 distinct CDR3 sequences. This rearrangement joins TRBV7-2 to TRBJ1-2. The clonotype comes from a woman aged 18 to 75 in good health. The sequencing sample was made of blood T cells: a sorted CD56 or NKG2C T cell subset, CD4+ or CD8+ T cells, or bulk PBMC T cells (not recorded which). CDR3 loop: CASSLAQVVYTF.